Listed here are 27 T cell receptor beta chains from one sample, sequenced in a study of T cells after yellow fever vaccination. TCRdb re-analysed the 5' RACE reads in MiXCR, keeping a single row per CDR3 protein. The data show hundreds of thousands of distinct CDR3 sequences, roughly an eighth seen once. The sequenced sample was PBMCs, obtained on the day of the yellow fever booster vaccination. Receptors were obtained from a young man who received the YFV17D yellow fever vaccine.

In its sample, this clonotype was seen a few times. The chain uses TRBV5-6 and TRBJ2-1; 9 bases fit TRBD2. V was pared by 5 bases and J by 9 bases, with 9 bases of the junction left unmatched. This CDR3 is built from 14 residues. Germline V gene lookup returns CDR1 SGHDT and CDR2 YYEEEE. DNA for the CDR3: TGTGCCAGCAGTGACGAGCGGGAGGCGAGTGAGCAGTTCTTC. Its protein is CASSDEREASEQFF.

The rearrangement joins TRBV15 to TRBJ2-5; the D gene is possibly TRBD2 (6 bases). V gave up 6 bases and J gave up 5 bases, with 19 bases separating them. Germline V gives CDR1 LNHNV, CDR2 YYDKDF (reference sequence). The CDR3 spans 15 residues. CDR3 protein: CATRFGGTAGETQYF. DNA of the CDR3: TGTGCCACCAGGTTTGGCGGGACGGCGGGGGAGACCCAGTACTTC.

This clonotype was detected a few times. The rearrangement joins TRBV11-2 to TRBJ2-1; 9 bases map to TRBD2. In germline, CDR1 is SGHAT, CDR2 FQNNGV. CDR3 size: 16 residues. Trimming removed 8 bases from V and 13 bases from J; junction bases left unmatched: 21. DNA for the CDR3: TGTGCCAGCGGCTCGATTTCCGGGACTAGCAGGCGGGGTCAGTTCTTC. Its translation: CASGSISGTSRRGQFF. Together with reference TRBV11-2 and TRBJ2-1, the CDR3 gives the full variable domain: EAGVAQSPRYKIIEKRQSVAFWCNPISGHATLYWYQQILGQGPKLLIQFQNNGVVDDSQLPKDRFSAERLKGVDSTLKIQPAKLEDSAVYLCASGSISGTSRRGQFFGPGTRLTVL.

The V and J genes are TRBV5-4 and TRBJ2-3, with a tentative D call TRBD1 (6 bases). The CDR3 totals 13 residues. V shed 0 bases and J shed 6 bases, with 8 bases lying between them. From germline, CDR1 is SGHNT and CDR2 YYREEE (reference sequence). CDR3: CASSLDREDTQYF. CDR3 nucleotide sequence: TGTGCCAGCAGCTTGGACAGGGAGGATACGCAGTATTTT.

Regarding this clonotype: A much larger clonotype is one base distant, so this may be a read error. V and J are TRBV2 and TRBJ1-2; D is perhaps TRBD1 (5 bases). Germline values: CDR1 SNHLY, CDR2 FYNNEI. V was pared by 3 bases and J by 4 bases, with 6 bases between. This CDR3 spans 12 amino acids. For the CDR3, the DNA is TGTGCCAGCAGTGACGGGGGCTATGGCTACACCTTC. The encoded protein is CASSDGGYGYTF.

In its sample, this clonotype was seen a few times. The chain carries TRBV3-1 and TRBJ2-1; 11 bases fit TRBD2. The CDR3 is 16 amino acids. The V and J ends lost 3 bases and 4 bases, in that order; junction bases with no gene match: 5. Germline CDR1 LGHDT, CDR2 YNNKEL (reference sequence). The CDR3 spells CASSQRSGRGYNEQFF. For the CDR3, the DNA is TGTGCCAGCAGCCAGCGTAGCGGGAGGGGGTACAATGAGCAGTTCTTC.

There are a few counts of this clonotype. The chain employs TRBV29-1 and TRBJ2-7; D gene unclear. CDR3 length: 12 residues. Trimming cost V 6 bases and J 0 bases, with 9 bases left between them. Germline CDR1 and CDR2: SQVTM and ANQGSEA. CDR3 in DNA: TGCAGCGTATACAACTACTCCTACGAGCAGTACTTC. This gives the protein CSVYNYSYEQYF.

The CDR3: CASKVEETQYF. Written as DNA, the CDR3 is TGTGCCAGCAAGGTAGAAGAGACCCAGTACTTC. V is TRBV28 and J is TRBJ2-5; D is uncertain. V was shortened by 7 bases and J by 3 bases, with 6 bases between the two germline ends. This CDR3 region has 11 residues. Germline V lookup: CDR1 MDHEN, CDR2 SYDVKM.

The V and J genes are TRBV19 and TRBJ1-2; D perhaps matches TRBD1 (5 bases). The CDR3 covers 15 residues. In germline, CDR1 is LNHDA, CDR2 SQIVND (reference sequence). Trimming took 3 bases from V and 3 from J, leaving 14 bases between them. The CDR3 here is CASSIQGRGDYGYTF. CDR3 coding DNA: TGTGCCAGTAGTATTCAGGGCCGGGGAGACTATGGCTACACCTTC.

The rearrangement links TRBV6-6 to TRBJ2-7, with 11 bases identical to TRBD1. The CDR3 length is 13 residues. Trimming at V came to 5 bases and at J to 9 bases, leaving 6 bases not matched to a gene. The germline V gene encodes CDR1 MNHNY and CDR2 SVGAGI (reference sequence). CDR3 coding DNA: TGTGCCAGCAGTATGGGACAGGGGGTTGGGCAGTACTTC. It specifies CASSMGQGVGQYF.

This clonotype was observed a few times. The chain joins TRBV2 to TRBJ1-3; D remains ambiguous. The germline CDR1 and CDR2 sequences are SNHLY and FYNNEI. V was pared by 8 bases and J by 0 bases, with 14 bases between. The CDR3 is 15 residues long. The CDR3 bases are TGTGCCAGCGCATCCAGAGCCGCCTCTGGAAACACCATATATTTT. This sequence encodes CASASRAASGNTIYF.

V is TRBV18 and J is TRBJ2-2; tentatively, D is TRBD1 (5 bases). Deletions cut 2 bases from V and 3 bases from J, with 13 bases between. The CDR3 is made up of 16 amino acids. CDR1 is KGHSH and CDR2 is LQKENI in the germline V gene. The CDR3 loop reads CASSPGVGLDTGELFF. CDR3 DNA: TGTGCCAGCTCACCAGGCGTGGGGCTGGACACCGGGGAGCTGTTTTTT.

This clonotype turned up a few times. The rearrangement uses TRBV12-3 or TRBV12-4 and TRBJ2-4, with D hard to call. The CDR3 runs 15 residues. Trimming removed 1 base at V and 0 bases at J, with 7 bases between. CDR3 DNA: TGTGCCAGCAGTTTAGGGGTACTAGCCAAAAACATTCAGTACTTC. Its protein is CASSLGVLAKNIQYF.

This chain joins TRBV7-2 and TRBJ1-1; D not certain. Between the trimmed V and J ends, which lost 3 bases and 2 bases, there was a span of 10 bases. The CDR3 is 14 amino acids. Germline CDR1 reads SGHTA; CDR2 reads FQGNSA. The CDR3: CASSFGQINTEAFF. In DNA form, the CDR3 reads TGTGCCAGCAGCTTTGGCCAAATAAACACTGAAGCTTTCTTT.

The genes are TRBV7-2 and TRBJ2-7; D unresolved. CDR3 length: 14 amino acids. Deletions cut 1 base from V and 6 bases from J, with 13 bases between. Germline CDR1 is SGHTA and CDR2 is FQGNSA. Here the CDR3 reads CASSLGPAALEQYF. The CDR3 coding sequence is TGTGCCAGCAGCTTAGGGCCGGCGGCCCTCGAGCAGTACTTC. Full variable domain (missing parts from reference TRBV7-2 and TRBJ2-7): GAGVSQSPSNKVTEKGKDVELRCDPISGHTALYWYRQSLGQGLEFLIYFQGNSAPDKSGLPSDRFSAERTGGSVSTLTIQRTQQEDSAVYLCASSLGPAALEQYFGPGTRLTVT.

This rearrangement joins TRBV14 to TRBJ2-1, with 7 bases matching TRBD2. V shed 1 base and J 0 bases; nucleotides not matched to a gene: 9. Germline V gene data show CDR1 as SGHDN and CDR2 as FVKESK. This CDR3 spans 18 amino acids. CDR3 residues: CASSQVSLGRFSYNEQFF. CDR3 bases: TGTGCCAGCAGCCAAGTCTCCCTCGGGAGGTTCTCCTACAATGAGCAGTTCTTC.

This clonotype was observed a few times. The chain recombines TRBV7-8 with TRBJ2-7; the match to TRBD2 covers 14 bases. This CDR3 contains 17 residues. Per the germline V gene, CDR1 is SGHVS and CDR2 is FQNEAQ. V was clipped by 2 bases and J by 7 bases; unmatched bases: 10. The CDR3, as DNA: TGTGCCAGCAGCTTAATGGGGGGGACTAGCGGGAGCTTTGAGCAGTACTTC. Translating gives CASSLMGGTSGSFEQYF.

V usage is TRBV2 and J usage is TRBJ2-1; possible D gene TRBD2, 6 bases. Germline lookup yields CDR1 SNHLY and CDR2 FYNNEI. The germline V and J ends were trimmed by 7 bases and 5 bases, with 21 bases remaining between them. There are 16 residues in the CDR3. The CDR3 sequence is CASTDLAGPRDNEQFF. DNA for the CDR3: TGTGCCAGCACGGATTTGGCGGGACCAAGGGACAATGAGCAGTTCTTC. The entire variable domain, with the rest obtained from reference TRBV2 and TRBJ2-1, is as follows: EPEVTQTPSHQVTQMGQEVILRCVPISNHLYFYWYRQILGQKVEFLVSFYNNEISEKSEIFDDQFSVERPDGSNFTLKIRSTKLEDSAMYFCASTDLAGPRDNEQFFGPGTRLTVL.

V is TRBV5-1 and J is TRBJ2-2; D ambiguous. This CDR3 region has 15 residues. Germline-derived CDR1 and CDR2 are SGHRS and YFSETQ. Trimming left V 2 bases short and J 5 bases short, with 13 bases between. CDR3 coding DNA: TGCGCCAGCAGCTTTCGATCCCTCGGGACCGGGGAGCTGTTTTTT. Amino acid sequence: CASSFRSLGTGELFF.

Many counts were recorded for this clonotype. The chain joins TRBV25-1 to TRBJ2-7; either TRBD1 or TRBD2 may supply D (5 bases each). V lost 6 bases, J lost 0 bases, and 6 bases lay in between. The germline CDR1 and CDR2 sequences are MGHDK and SYGVNS. This CDR3 contains 12 residues. The CDR3 loop reads CASRGPSYEQYF. CDR3 DNA sequence: TGTGCCAGCAGGGGACCCTCCTACGAGCAGTACTTC.

This clonotype appeared a few times. The rearrangement links TRBV7-2 to TRBJ1-5; 10 nucleotides match TRBD1. The ends lost 3 bases at V and 7 bases at J; junction bases unmatched: 6. This CDR3 has 15 residues. CDR1 and CDR2 from the germline V gene are SGHTA and FQGNSA. The CDR3 here is CASSLTGGRQQPQHF. The DNA of the CDR3 is TGTGCCAGCAGCTTGACAGGGGGCCGTCAACAGCCCCAGCATTTT.

This clonotype was seen a few times. The V and J genes are TRBV20-1 and TRBJ2-7, with 11 bases that match TRBD2. This CDR3 region has 18 residues. V was pared by 0 bases and J by 3 bases, with 13 bases of the junction left unmatched. The germline CDR1 and CDR2 sequences are DFQATT and SNEGSKA (reference sequence). The CDR3 here is CSARDRGGSGRVYYEQYF. CDR3 coding DNA: TGCAGTGCTAGAGATCGAGGCGGTAGCGGGAGGGTTTACTACGAGCAGTACTTC.

J is TRBJ2-7 and V is TRBV6-1; D gene uncertain. Germline lookup yields CDR1 MNHNS and CDR2 SASEGT. This CDR3 comprises 13 residues. V shed 7 bases and J shed 0 bases, with 10 bases lying between them. The CDR3 DNA reads as TGTGCCAGCAAAGGACGGCTCTCCTACGAGCAGTACTTC. This encodes CASKGRLSYEQYF.

The chain carries TRBV15 and TRBJ2-3; 14 bases line up with TRBD2. With V trimmed by 0 bases and J by 4 bases, 18 bases remained unmatched. Germline CDR1 LNHNV, CDR2 YYDKDF (reference sequence). The CDR3 consists of 22 residues. This CDR3 is CATSRDRSRTPGLAGVPDTQYF. Written as DNA, the CDR3 is TGTGCCACCAGCAGAGACCGCTCCCGGACCCCGGGACTAGCGGGAGTACCAGATACGCAGTATTTT.

This clonotype has more than one count but fewer than ten. V usage is TRBV7-8 and J usage is TRBJ2-1; 13 bases map to TRBD2. The CDR3 is made up of 15 amino acids. Germline V gene sequence: CDR1 SGHVS, CDR2 FQNEAQ. V gave up 5 bases and J gave up 5 bases; unmatched junction bases: 3. CDR3 region: CASSKLAGGNNEQFF. CDR3 DNA: TGTGCCAGCAGCAAACTAGCGGGAGGGAACAATGAGCAGTTCTTC.

This chain links TRBV7-9 with TRBJ2-7, with 8 bases fitting TRBD2. The CDR3 has 15 residues. CDR1 and CDR2 (germline): SEHNR, FQNEAQ (reference sequence). V dropped 5 bases and J dropped 0; count of bases not matched to a gene: 6. CDR3 loop: CASSRGGASSYEQYF. Written as DNA, the CDR3 is TGTGCCAGCAGCCGGGGGGGGGCTTCCTCCTACGAGCAGTACTTC.

Only a few counts were recorded for this clonotype. The genes are TRBV5-4 and TRBJ2-5; the match to TRBD2 covers 10 bases. The V gene's germline CDR1 is SGHNT and CDR2 YYREEE (reference sequence). CDR3 length equals 16 residues. V gave up 1 base and J gave up 3 bases; unmatched junction bases: 6. CDR3 sequence reads: CASSLSQREGEETQYF. The CDR3 DNA reads TGTGCCAGCAGCTTGTCCCAGCGGGAGGGGGAAGAGACCCAGTACTTC.